This TCR beta chain was recorded in a study of beta chain features in type 1 diabetes. The study's findings and limits: A pattern of fewer insertions and more deletions at VDJ junctions was seen in type 1 diabetes patients.

Expressed TCRB transcripts were sequenced, since all the RNA that had been isolated was reverse transcribed. Some clones are missing from TCRdb's copy, which holds only in-frame ones; the method was immunoSEQ multiplex PCR. Of roughly 300,000 clones in the sample, 14% were seen once. Sorting gave populations that all exceeded 98% purity. A note on this clone: What it binds is not known.

Sequences were obtained from central memory CD4+ T cells from blood. The receptor was derived from a man under 40 in good health.

CDR3 nucleotide sequence: TGTGCCTGGAGGAGTTATGGCTACACCTTC. This sequence encodes CAWRSYGYTF. This rearrangement joins TRBV30 to TRBJ1-2, with no clear D. V lost 3 bases, J lost 5 bases, and 4 bases lay in between. The CDR3 extends over 10 amino acids. The germline V gene has CDR1 GTSNPN and CDR2 SVGIG (reference sequence).